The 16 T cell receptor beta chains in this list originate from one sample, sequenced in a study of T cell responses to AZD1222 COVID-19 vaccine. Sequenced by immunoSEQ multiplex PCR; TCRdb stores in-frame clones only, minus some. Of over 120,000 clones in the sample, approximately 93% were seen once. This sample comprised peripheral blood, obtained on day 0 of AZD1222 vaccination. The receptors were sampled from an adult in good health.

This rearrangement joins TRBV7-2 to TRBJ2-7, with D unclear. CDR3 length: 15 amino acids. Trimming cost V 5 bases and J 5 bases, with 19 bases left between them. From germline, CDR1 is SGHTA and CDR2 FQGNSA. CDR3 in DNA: TGTGCCAGCAGCCCACGGGCCCTAGGACCCCACGAGCAGTACTTC. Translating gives CASSPRALGPHEQYF. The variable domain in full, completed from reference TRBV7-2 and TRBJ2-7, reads GAGVSQSPSNKVTEKGKDVELRCDPISGHTALYWYRQSLGQGLEFLIYFQGNSAPDKSGLPSDRFSAERTGGSVSTLTIQRTQQEDSAVYLCASSPRALGPHEQYFGPGTRLTVT.

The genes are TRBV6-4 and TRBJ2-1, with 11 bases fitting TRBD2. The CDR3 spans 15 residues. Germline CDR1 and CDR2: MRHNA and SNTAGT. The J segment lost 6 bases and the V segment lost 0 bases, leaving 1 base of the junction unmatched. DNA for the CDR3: TGTGCCAGCAGTGACTCACTAGCGGGAGTCAATGAGCAGTTCTTC. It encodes CASSDSLAGVNEQFF.

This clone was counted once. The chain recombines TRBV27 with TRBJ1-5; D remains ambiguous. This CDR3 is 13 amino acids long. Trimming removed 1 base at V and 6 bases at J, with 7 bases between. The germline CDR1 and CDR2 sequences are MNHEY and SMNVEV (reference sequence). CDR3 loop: CASSLYFGQPQHF. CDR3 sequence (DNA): TGTGCCAGCAGTTTATATTTCGGTCAGCCCCAGCATTTT.

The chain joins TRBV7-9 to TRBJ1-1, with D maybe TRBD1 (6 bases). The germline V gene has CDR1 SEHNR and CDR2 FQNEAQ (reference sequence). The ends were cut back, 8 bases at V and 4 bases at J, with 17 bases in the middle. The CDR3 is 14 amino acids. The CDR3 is CASPLGGVRTEAFF. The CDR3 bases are TGTGCCAGCCCACTCGGGGGCGTTCGCACTGAAGCTTTCTTT.

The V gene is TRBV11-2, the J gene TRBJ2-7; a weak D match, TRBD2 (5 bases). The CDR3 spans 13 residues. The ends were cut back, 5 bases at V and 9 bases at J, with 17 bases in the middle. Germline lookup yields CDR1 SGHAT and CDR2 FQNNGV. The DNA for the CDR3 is TGTGCCAGCAGCCCAAACCGGGGTATGGGGCAGTACTTC. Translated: CASSPNRGMGQYF.

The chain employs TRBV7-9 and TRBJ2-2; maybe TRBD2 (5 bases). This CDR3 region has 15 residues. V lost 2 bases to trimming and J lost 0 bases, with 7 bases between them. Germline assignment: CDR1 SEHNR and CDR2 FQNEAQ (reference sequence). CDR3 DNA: TGTGCCAGCAGCTTATGGGAGACGAACACCGGGGAGCTGTTTTTT. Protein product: CASSLWETNTGELFF.

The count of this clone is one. This CDR3 is CSVRGPGDEQFF. The CDR3 DNA reads as TGCAGCGTTAGGGGGCCGGGGGATGAGCAGTTCTTC. V is TRBV29-1 and J is TRBJ2-1; D is perhaps TRBD1 (7 bases). Trimming took 5 bases from V and 8 from J, leaving 13 bases between them. The CDR3 has 12 residues. CDR1 SQVTM and CDR2 ANQGSEA come from the germline V gene.

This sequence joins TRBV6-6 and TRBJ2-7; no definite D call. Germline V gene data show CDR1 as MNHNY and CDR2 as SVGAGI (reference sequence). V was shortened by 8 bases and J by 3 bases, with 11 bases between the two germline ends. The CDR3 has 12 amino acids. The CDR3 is CASGPTFYEQYF. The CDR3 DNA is TGTGCCAGCGGGCCCACGTTCTACGAGCAGTACTTC.

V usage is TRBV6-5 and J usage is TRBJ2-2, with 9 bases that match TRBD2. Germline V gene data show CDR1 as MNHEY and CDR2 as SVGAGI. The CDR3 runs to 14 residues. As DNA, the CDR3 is TGTGCTATAGCGGGAGCAGCGAACACCGGGGAGCTGTTTTTT. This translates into CAIAGAANTGELFF.

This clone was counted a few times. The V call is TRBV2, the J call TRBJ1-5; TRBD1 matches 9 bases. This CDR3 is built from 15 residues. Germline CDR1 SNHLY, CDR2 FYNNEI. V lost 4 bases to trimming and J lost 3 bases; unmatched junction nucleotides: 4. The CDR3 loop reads CASSGDRVANQPQHF. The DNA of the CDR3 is TGTGCCAGCAGTGGGGACAGGGTGGCCAATCAGCCCCAGCATTTT.

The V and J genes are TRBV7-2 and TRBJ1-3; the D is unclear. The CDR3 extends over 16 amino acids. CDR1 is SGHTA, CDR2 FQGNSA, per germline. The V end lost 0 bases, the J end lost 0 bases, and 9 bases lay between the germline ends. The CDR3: CASSLAQIRSGNTIYF. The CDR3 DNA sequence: TGTGCCAGCAGCTTAGCGCAGATCCGCTCTGGAAACACCATATATTTT.

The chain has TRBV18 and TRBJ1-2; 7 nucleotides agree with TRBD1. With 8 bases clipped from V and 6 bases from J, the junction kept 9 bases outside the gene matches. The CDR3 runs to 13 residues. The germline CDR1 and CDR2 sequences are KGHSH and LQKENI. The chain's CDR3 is CASVHRGGDGYTF. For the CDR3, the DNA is TGTGCCAGCGTCCACAGGGGAGGGGATGGCTACACCTTC.

CDR3 residues: CASSMQGYQPQHF. CDR3 bases: TGTGCCAGTAGTATGCAGGGGTATCAGCCCCAGCATTTT. The rearrangement joins TRBV19 to TRBJ1-5, with D possibly TRBD1 on 6 matching bases. The ends were cut back, 3 bases at V and 5 bases at J, with 8 bases in the middle. CDR3 length: 13 amino acids. Germline loops: CDR1 LNHDA, CDR2 SQIVND (reference sequence).

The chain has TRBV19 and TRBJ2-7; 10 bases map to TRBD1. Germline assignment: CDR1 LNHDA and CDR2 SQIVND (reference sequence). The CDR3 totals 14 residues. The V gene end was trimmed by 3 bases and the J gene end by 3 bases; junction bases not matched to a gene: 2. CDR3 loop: CASSIGQGDYEQYF. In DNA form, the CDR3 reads TGTGCCAGTAGTATCGGACAGGGGGACTACGAGCAGTACTTC. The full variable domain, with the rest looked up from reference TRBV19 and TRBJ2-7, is DGGITQSPKYLFRKEGQNVTLSCEQNLNHDAMYWYRQDPGQGLRLIYYSQIVNDFQKGDIAEGYSVSREKKESFPLTVTSAQKNPTAFYLCASSIGQGDYEQYFGPGTRLTVT.

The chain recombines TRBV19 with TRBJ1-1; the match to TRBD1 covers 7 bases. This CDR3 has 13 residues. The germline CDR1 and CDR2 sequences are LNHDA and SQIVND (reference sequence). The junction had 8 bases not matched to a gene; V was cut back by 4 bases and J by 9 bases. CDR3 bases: TGTGCCAGTAGTAGGCCAGGGGGAGGGAAAGCTTTCTTT. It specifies CASSRPGGGKAFF.

Here the CDR3 DNA reads TGTGCCAGCAGTTACCCGACAGGGGGAGCTTTCTTT. The encoded protein is CASSYPTGGAFF. This chain uses TRBV6-5 with TRBJ1-1; the match to TRBD1 covers 9 bases. The V segment lost 2 bases and the J segment 10 bases; nucleotides outside the gene matches: 2. CDR3 length: 12 amino acids. The germline V gene encodes CDR1 MNHEY and CDR2 SVGAGI.